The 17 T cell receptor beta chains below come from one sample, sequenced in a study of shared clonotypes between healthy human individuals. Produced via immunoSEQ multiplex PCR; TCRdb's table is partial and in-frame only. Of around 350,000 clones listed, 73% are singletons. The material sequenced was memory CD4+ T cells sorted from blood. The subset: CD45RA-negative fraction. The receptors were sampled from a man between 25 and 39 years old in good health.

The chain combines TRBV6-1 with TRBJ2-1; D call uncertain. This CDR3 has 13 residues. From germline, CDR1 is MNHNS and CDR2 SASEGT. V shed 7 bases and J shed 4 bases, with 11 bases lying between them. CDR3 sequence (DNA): TGTGCCAGCAATGATAGACGGTACAATGAGCAGTTCTTC. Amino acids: CASNDRRYNEQFF.

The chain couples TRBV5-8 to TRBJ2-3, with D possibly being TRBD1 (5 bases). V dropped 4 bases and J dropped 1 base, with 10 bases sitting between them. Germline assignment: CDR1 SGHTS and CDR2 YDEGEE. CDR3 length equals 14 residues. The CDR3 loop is CASSMTVGTDTQYF. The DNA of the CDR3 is TGTGCCAGCAGCATGACAGTGGGCACAGATACGCAGTATTTT.

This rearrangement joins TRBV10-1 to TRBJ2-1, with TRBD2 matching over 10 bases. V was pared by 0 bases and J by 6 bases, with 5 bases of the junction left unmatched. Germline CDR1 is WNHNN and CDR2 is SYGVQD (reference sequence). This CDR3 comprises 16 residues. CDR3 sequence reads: CASSESIAGGRNEQFF. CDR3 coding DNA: TGCGCCAGCAGTGAGTCGATAGCGGGAGGCCGCAATGAGCAGTTCTTC.

CDR3 amino acids: CASSQERPGEQFF. DNA for the CDR3: TGTGCCAGCAGCCAGGAACGACCTGGCGAGCAGTTCTTC. This chain uses TRBV4-2 with TRBJ2-1; no definite D call. Germline V gene sequence: CDR1 LGHNA, CDR2 YNFKEQ. This CDR3 is 13 amino acids long. Trimming shortened V by 3 bases and J by 10 bases, and 13 bases separated the two germline ends.

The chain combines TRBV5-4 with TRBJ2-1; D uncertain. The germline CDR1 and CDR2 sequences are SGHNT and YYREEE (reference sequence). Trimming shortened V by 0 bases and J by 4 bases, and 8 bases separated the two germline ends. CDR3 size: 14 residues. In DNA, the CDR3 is TGTGCCAGCAGCTTGGGGCCAGAATACAATGAGCAGTTCTTC. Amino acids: CASSLGPEYNEQFF.

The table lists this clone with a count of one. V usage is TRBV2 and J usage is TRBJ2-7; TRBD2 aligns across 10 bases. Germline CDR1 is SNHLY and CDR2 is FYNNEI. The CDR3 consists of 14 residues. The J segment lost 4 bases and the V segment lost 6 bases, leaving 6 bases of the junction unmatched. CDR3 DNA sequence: TGTGCCAGCAGGCAGGGACTAGCGAGTTACGAGCAGTACTTC. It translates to CASRQGLASYEQYF.

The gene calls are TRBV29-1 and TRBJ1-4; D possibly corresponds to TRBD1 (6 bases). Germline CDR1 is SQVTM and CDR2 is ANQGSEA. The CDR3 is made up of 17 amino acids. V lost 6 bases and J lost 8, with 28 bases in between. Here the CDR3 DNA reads TGCAGCGTCTTAGGACAGAGTGCGTCACGGGCGGGGGAAAAACTGTTTTTT. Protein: CSVLGQSASRAGEKLFF.

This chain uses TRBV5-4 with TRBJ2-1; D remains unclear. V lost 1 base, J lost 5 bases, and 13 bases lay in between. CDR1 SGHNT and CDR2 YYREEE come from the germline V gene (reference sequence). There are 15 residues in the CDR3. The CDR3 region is CASSLMKTGNNEQFF. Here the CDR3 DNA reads TGTGCCAGCAGCTTGATGAAGACTGGTAACAATGAGCAGTTCTTC.

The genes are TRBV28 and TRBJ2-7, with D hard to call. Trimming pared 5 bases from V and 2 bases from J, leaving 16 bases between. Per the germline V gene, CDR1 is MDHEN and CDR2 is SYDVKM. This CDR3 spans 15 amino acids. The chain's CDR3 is CASSGGSSQTYEQYF. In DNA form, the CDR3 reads TGTGCCAGCAGTGGCGGCAGTTCCCAAACCTACGAGCAGTACTTC.

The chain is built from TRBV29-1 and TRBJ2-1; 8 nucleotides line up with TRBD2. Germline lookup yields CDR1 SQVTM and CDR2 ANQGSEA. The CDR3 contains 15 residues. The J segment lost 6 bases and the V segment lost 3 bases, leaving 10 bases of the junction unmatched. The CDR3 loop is CSVDGRAREGNEQFF. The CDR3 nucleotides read TGCAGCGTTGACGGGAGGGCCAGGGAGGGCAATGAGCAGTTCTTC.

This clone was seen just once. The CDR3 is CASIQGAGETQYF. CDR3 nucleotides: TGCGCCAGCATTCAGGGGGCAGGAGAGACCCAGTACTTC. This sequence joins TRBV10-2 and TRBJ2-5, with 8 bases aligning to TRBD1. Trimming at V came to 7 bases and at J to 4 bases, leaving 5 bases not matched to a gene. The germline CDR1 and CDR2 sequences are WSHSY and SAAADI. The CDR3 totals 13 residues.

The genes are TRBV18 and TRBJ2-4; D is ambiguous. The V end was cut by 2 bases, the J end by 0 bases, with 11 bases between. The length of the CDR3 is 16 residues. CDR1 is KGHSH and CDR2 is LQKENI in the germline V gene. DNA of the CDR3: TGTGCCAGCTCACCAAAGGACGGCCTAGCCAAAAACATTCAGTACTTC. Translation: CASSPKDGLAKNIQYF.

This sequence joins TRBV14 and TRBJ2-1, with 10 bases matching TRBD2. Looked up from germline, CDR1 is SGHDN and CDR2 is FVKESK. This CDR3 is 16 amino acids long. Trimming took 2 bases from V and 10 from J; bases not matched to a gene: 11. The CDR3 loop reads CASSQRVLAGAWEQFF. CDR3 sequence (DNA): TGTGCCAGCAGCCAAAGAGTGCTAGCGGGAGCTTGGGAGCAGTTCTTC.

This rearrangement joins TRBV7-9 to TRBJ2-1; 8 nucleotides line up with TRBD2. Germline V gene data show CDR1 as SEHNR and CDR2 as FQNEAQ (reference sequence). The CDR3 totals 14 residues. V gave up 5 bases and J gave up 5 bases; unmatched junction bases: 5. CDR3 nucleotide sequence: TGTGCCAGCAGCCTTAGCGGGATAAACAATGAGCAGTTCTTC. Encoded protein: CASSLSGINNEQFF.

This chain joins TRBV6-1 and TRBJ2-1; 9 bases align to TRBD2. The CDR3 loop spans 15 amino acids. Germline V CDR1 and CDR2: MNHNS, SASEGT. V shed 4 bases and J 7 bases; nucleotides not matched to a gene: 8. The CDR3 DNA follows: TGTGCCAGCAGTGTAATTAGCGGGAGAACTAATGAGCAGTTCTTC. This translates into CASSVISGRTNEQFF.

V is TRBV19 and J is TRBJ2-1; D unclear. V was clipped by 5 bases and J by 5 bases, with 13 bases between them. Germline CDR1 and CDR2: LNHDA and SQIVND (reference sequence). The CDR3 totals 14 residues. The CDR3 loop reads CASSVKAMNNEQFF. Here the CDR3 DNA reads TGTGCCAGTAGTGTAAAAGCCATGAACAATGAGCAGTTCTTC.

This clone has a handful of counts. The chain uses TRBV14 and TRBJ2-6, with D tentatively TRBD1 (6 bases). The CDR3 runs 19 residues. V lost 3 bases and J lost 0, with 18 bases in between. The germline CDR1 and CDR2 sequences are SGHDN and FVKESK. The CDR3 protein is CASSQVIRGWDSGANVLTF. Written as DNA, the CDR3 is TGTGCCAGCAGCCAGGTAATCAGGGGTTGGGACTCTGGGGCCAACGTCCTGACTTTC.